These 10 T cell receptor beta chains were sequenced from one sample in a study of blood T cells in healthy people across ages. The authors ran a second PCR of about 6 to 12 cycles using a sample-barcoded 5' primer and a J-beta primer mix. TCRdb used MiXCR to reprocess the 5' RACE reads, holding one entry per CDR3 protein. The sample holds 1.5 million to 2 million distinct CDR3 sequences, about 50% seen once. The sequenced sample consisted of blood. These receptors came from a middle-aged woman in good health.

Here the CDR3 reads CASSPVYAGTEAFF. CDR3 coding DNA: TGCGCCAGCAGCCCCGTCTACGCCGGCACTGAAGCTTTCTTT. V is TRBV4-3 and J is TRBJ1-1; D is unresolved. With 4 bases removed from V and 4 bases from J, the gap between germline ends came to 13 bases. The CDR3 is 14 residues long. Germline V gene sequence: CDR1 LGHNA, CDR2 YSLEER.

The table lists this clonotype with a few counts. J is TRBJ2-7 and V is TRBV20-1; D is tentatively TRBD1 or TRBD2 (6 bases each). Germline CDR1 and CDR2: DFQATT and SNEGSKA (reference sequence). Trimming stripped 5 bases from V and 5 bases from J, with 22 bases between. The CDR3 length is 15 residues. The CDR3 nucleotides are TGCAGTGCTGCTAAAACGGCGGGGACAAGGGACGAGCAGTACTTC. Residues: CSAAKTAGTRDEQYF.

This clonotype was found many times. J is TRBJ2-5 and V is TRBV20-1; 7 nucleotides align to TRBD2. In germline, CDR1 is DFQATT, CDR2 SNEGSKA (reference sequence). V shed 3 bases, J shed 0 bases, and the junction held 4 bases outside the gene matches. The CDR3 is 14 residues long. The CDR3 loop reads CSASPGGNQETQYF. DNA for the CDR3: TGCAGTGCTAGCCCCGGGGGGAACCAAGAGACCCAGTACTTC.

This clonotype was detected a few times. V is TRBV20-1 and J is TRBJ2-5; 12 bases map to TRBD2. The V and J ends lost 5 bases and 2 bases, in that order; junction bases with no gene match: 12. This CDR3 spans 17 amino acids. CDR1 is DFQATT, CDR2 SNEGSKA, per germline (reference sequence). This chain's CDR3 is CSARLKRLAGEQETQYF. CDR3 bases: TGCAGTGCTCGCCTTAAAAGACTAGCGGGAGAGCAAGAGACCCAGTACTTC.

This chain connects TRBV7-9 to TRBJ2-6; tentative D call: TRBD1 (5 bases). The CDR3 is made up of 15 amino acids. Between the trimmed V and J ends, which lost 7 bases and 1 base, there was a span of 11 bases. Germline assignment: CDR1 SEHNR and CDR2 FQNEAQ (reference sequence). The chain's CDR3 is CASTQGASGANVLTF. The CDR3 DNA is TGTGCCAGCACCCAGGGCGCGTCTGGGGCCAACGTCCTGACTTTC.

Written as DNA, the CDR3 is TGTGCCAGCAGCAAAACCGGGACAGGTTCTTTTCCCTCCTACGAGCAGTACTTC. Its translation is CASSKTGTGSFPSYEQYF. The gene calls are TRBV12-3 or TRBV12-4 and TRBJ2-7, with 8 bases aligning to TRBD1. The V gene end was trimmed by 6 bases and the J gene end by 0 bases; junction bases not matched to a gene: 16. The CDR3 covers 18 residues.

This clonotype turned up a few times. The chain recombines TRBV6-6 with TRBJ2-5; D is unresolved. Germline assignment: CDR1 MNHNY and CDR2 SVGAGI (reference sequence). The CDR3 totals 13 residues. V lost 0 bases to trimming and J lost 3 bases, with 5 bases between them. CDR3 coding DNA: TGTGCCAGCAGTTACTCACAGAAAGAGACCCAGTACTTC. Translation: CASSYSQKETQYF.

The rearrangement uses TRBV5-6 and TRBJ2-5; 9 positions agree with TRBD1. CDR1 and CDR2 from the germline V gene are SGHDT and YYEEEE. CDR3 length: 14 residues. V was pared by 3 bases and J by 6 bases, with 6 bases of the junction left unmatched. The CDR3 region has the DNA TGTGCCAGCAGCTATGGACAGGGGTTAAAGACCCAGTACTTC. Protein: CASSYGQGLKTQYF.

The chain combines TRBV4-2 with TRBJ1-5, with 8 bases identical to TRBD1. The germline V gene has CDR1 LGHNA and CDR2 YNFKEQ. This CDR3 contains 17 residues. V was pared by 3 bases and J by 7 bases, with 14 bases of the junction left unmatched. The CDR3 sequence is CASSQVGQGRGRQPQHF. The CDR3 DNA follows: TGTGCCAGCAGCCAGGTAGGACAGGGAAGAGGTAGACAGCCCCAGCATTTT.

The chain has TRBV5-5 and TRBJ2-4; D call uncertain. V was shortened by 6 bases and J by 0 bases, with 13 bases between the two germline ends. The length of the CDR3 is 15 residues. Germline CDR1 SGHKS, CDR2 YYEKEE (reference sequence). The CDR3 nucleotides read TGTGCCAGCACCCGATGGGGTGAAGCCAAAAACATTCAGTACTTC. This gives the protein CASTRWGEAKNIQYF. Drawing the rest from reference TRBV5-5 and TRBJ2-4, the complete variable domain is DAGVTQSPTHLIKTRGQQVTLRCSPISGHKSVSWYQQVLGQGPQFIFQYYEKEERGRGNFPDRFSARQFPNYSSELNVNALLLGDSALYLCASTRWGEAKNIQYFGAGTRLSVL.